The T cell receptor beta chain described here comes from a study of early T cells in non-severe SARS-CoV-2 infection. The wider study: Sequenced material consisted of bulk RNA (from unsorted whole blood), and chains were unpaired.

The TCR library protocol was used to attach unique molecular identifiers. These identifiers were attached to individual cDNA molecules. TCRdb re-called the 5' RACE reads through MiXCR, storing one row per CDR3 protein. The sample includes tens of thousands of distinct CDR3 sequences, more than 9.5% of them seen just once. Study results and limitations: The matching step, a VDJdb search, favored anti-spike CD8 responses and missed private and CD4 specificities.

Concerning this clonotype: Antigen: not known.

The sequencing here drew on whole blood, taken at baseline. The receptor's source is an adult who was a healthcare worker with PCR-confirmed SARS-CoV-2 infection or an uninfected control (not recorded which).

CDR3 amino acids: CATSAPGQGALETQYF. The CDR3 nucleotides are TGTGCCACCAGTGCCCCGGGACAGGGGGCTTTAGAGACCCAGTACTTC. V gene TRBV24-1 combines with J gene TRBJ2-5; 12 nucleotides agree with TRBD1. V dropped 5 bases and J dropped 4; count of bases not matched to a gene: 7. The CDR3 is 16 amino acids. Germline lookup yields CDR1 KGHDR and CDR2 SFDVKD.